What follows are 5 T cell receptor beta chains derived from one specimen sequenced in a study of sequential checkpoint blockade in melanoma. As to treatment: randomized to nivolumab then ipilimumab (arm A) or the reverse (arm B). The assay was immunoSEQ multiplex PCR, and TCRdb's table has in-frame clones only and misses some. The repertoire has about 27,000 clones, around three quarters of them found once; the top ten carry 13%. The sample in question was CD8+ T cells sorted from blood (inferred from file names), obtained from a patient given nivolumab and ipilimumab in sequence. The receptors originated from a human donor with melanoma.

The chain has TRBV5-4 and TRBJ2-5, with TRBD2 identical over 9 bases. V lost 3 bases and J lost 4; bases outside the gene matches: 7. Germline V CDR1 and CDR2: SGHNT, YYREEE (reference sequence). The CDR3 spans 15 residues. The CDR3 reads CASSSGGGAGETQYF. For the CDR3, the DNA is TGTGCCAGCAGCTCCGGCGGGGGGGCTGGAGAGACCCAGTACTTC.

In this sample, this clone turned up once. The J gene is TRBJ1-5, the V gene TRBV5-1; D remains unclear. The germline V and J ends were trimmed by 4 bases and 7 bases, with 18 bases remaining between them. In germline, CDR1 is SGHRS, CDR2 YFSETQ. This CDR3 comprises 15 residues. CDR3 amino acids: CASSPVILRSQPQHF. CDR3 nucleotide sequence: TGCGCCAGCAGCCCCGTAATCCTGAGGTCGCAGCCCCAGCATTTT.

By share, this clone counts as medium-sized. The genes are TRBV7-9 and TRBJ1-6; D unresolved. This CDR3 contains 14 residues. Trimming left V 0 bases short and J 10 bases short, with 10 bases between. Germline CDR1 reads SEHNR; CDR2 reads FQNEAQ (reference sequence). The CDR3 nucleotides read TGTGCCAGCAGCTTAGCATCTTTTCGGTCACCCCTCCACTTT. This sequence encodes CASSLASFRSPLHF.

The CDR3 here is CASRSSGGIDTQYF. In nucleotides, the CDR3 is TGTGCCAGCAGGTCTAGCGGGGGGATTGATACGCAGTATTTT. The V and J genes are TRBV4-2 and TRBJ2-3; 11 bases are a match to TRBD2. Germline V gene lookup returns CDR1 LGHNA and CDR2 YNFKEQ. With 6 bases clipped from V and 6 bases from J, the junction kept 5 bases outside the gene matches. This CDR3 has 14 amino acids.

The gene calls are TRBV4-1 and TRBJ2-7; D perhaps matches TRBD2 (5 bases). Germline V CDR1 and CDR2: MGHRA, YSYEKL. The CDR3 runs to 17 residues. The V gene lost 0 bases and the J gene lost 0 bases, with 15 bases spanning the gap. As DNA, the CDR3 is TGCGCCAGCAGCCAAGATGTGGGCGTTCGGGGCTCCTACGAGCAGTACTTC. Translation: CASSQDVGVRGSYEQYF.